This is a list of T cell receptor beta chains from one sample in a study of molecular identifiers for immune sequencing clone quantification. TCRdb recomputed calls from the PCR reads with MiXCR, one row per CDR3 protein. The profile shows about 320,000 distinct CDR3 sequences, over 20% of them singletons. Material for sequencing was naive CD8+ T cells from blood, with Jurkat cell RNA spiked in. Every receptor here comes from a human donor in good health. Some libraries in this study had Jurkat cell RNA spiked in. Each CDR3 is given with its conserved first and last residue. The D gene is left open where the match is weak. The listing skips clone size in some rows; elsewhere it reads once, few, many or a size class.

D: TRBD1
J: TRBJ1-1
V: TRBV20-1
size: many
DNA: TGCAGTGCCCTAAATCAGGACAGGGCGAACACTGAAGCTTTCTTT
CDR3: CSALNQDRANTEAFF

D: TRBD1
J: TRBJ2-3
V: TRBV28
size: many
DNA: TGTGCCAGCAGCTCCGGGACAGCTCCAACAGATACGCAGTATTTT
CDR3: CASSSGTAPTDTQYF

D: TRBD1
J: TRBJ2-3
V: TRBV5-1
size: .
DNA: TGCGCCAGCAGCATCCGGGACAGGGGGTCTACAGATACGCAGTATTTT
CDR3: CASSIRDRGSTDTQYF

D: TRBD1
J: TRBJ2-5
V: TRBV28
size: many
DNA: TGTGCCAGCAGTAGTGACAGGGAAGAGACCCAGTACTTC
CDR3: CASSSDREETQYF

D: .
J: TRBJ2-2
V: TRBV3-1
size: many
DNA: TGTGCCAGCAGCCAAGATGTAGGGGTCACCGGGGAGCTGTTTTTT
CDR3: CASSQDVGVTGELFF

D: .
J: TRBJ2-7
V: TRBV3-1
size: .
DNA: TGTGCCAGCAGCCTTACAGGGTTCAGAGGCTACGAGCAGTACTTC
CDR3: CASSLTGFRGYEQYF

D: .
J: TRBJ1-1
V: TRBV13
size: .
DNA: TGTGCCAGCAGCTTAGGCCGTGCGAACACTGAAGCTTCCTTT
CDR3: CASSLGRANTEASF

D: .
J: TRBJ2-1
V: TRBV25-1
size: .
DNA: TGTGCCAGCAATGGCGGGGGCGCCTACAATGAGCAGTTCTTC
CDR3: CASNGGGAYNEQFF

D: TRBD2
J: TRBJ2-2
V: TRBV29-1
size: .
DNA: TGCAGCGTTGATTTTGGACAGGGACTAGCGGGGGGTACCAGGGAGCTGTTTTTT
CDR3: CSVDFGQGLAGGTRELFF

D: .
J: TRBJ2-7
V: TRBV29-1
size: many
DNA: TGCAGCGTCGCGGGGGCCCACGAGCAGTACTTC
CDR3: CSVAGAHEQYF

D: .
J: TRBJ2-3
V: TRBV10-3
size: .
DNA: TGTGCCATCAGTGAGTCGAAACTAGGGGTGAGCACAGATACGCAGTATTTT
CDR3: CAISESKLGVSTDTQYF

D: .
J: TRBJ2-7
V: TRBV27
size: .
DNA: TGTGCCAGCAGTTTATTAGGTGTGGGGGGGCTGTACGAGCAGTACTTC
CDR3: CASSLLGVGGLYEQYF

D: TRBD1
J: TRBJ1-1
V: TRBV7-9
size: many
DNA: TGTGCCAGCAGAGAAACAGGGGAAGCTGAAGCTTTCTTT
CDR3: CASRETGEAEAFF

D: .
J: TRBJ2-1
V: TRBV6-2/TRBV6-3
size: .
DNA: TGTGCCAGCAGTACCCCGATGAGAGAGCAGTTCTTC
CDR3: CASSTPMREQFF

D: TRBD2
J: TRBJ2-3
V: TRBV7-9
size: many
DNA: TGTGCCAGCAGCTTTAGCGGGACGAGCACAGATACGCAGTATTTT
CDR3: CASSFSGTSTDTQYF

D: TRBD1
J: TRBJ2-7
V: TRBV27
size: .
DNA: TGTGCCAGCAGTTTCGGGACAGGGTTGGACGAGCAGTACTTC
CDR3: CASSFGTGLDEQYF

D: .
J: TRBJ1-5
V: TRBV4-2
size: many
DNA: TGTGCCAGCAGCCAAGATTGGGAGATGCATCAGCCCCAGCATTTT
CDR3: CASSQDWEMHQPQHF

D: .
J: TRBJ1-5
V: TRBV7-8
size: many
DNA: TGTGCCAGCAGCCATGCTGGCAGGGCGCGAGGACAGCCCCAGCATTTT
CDR3: CASSHAGRARGQPQHF

D: .
J: TRBJ2-2
V: TRBV10-3
size: .
DNA: TGTGCCATCGCGGGGATAGAGCCCGGGGAGCTGTTTTTT
CDR3: CAIAGIEPGELFF

D: .
J: TRBJ2-7
V: TRBV28
size: many
DNA: TGTGCCAGCAGCCTTCGAGGGGTGCTTTCCTACGAGCAGTACTTC
CDR3: CASSLRGVLSYEQYF

D: .
J: TRBJ1-1
V: TRBV7-9
size: many
DNA: TGTGCCAGCAGCTTTTCAGGGTTCACTGAAGCTTTCTTT
CDR3: CASSFSGFTEAFF

D: .
J: TRBJ2-1
V: TRBV28
size: .
DNA: TGTGCCAGCAGTTTAGCCGGACGGGACAATGAGCAGTTCTTC
CDR3: CASSLAGRDNEQFF

D: .
J: TRBJ2-1
V: TRBV19
size: few
DNA: TGTGCCAGTAGTACCCCACCGGTTAATGAGCAGTTCTTC
CDR3: CASSTPPVNEQFF

D: .
J: TRBJ1-2
V: TRBV20-1
size: .
DNA: TGCAGTGCTAGAGATCTGGCACAGGCTTCTTACTATGGCTACACCTTC
CDR3: CSARDLAQASYYGYTF

D: .
J: TRBJ1-1
V: TRBV29-1
size: many
DNA: TGCAGCGTTGAAAAGGGCGGGAGGGCTGAAGCTTTCTTT
CDR3: CSVEKGGRAEAFF

D: .
J: TRBJ2-7
V: TRBV3-1
size: many
DNA: TGTGCCAGCAGCCCCGGGACGGAGGGCTACGAGCAGTACTTC
CDR3: CASSPGTEGYEQYF

D: .
J: TRBJ1-6
V: TRBV25-1
size: many
DNA: TGTGCCAGCAGTGATACAGGGAGTTCACCCCTCCACTTT
CDR3: CASSDTGSSPLHF

D: TRBD2
J: TRBJ2-5
V: TRBV20-1
size: many
DNA: TGCAGTGCTGAGACTAGCGGGGGGACTCAAGAGACCCAGTACTTC
CDR3: CSAETSGGTQETQYF

D: .
J: TRBJ2-7
V: TRBV4-1
size: many
DNA: TGCGCCAGCAGCCAAGGGCAGGGTCCTGGTGAGCAGTACTTC
CDR3: CASSQGQGPGEQYF

D: .
J: TRBJ1-5
V: TRBV2
size: many
DNA: TGTGCCAGCAGTGACAGGGGTAGCAATCAGCCCCAGCATTTT
CDR3: CASSDRGSNQPQHF

D: .
J: TRBJ2-7
V: TRBV29-1
size: few
DNA: TGCAGCGTTGTATGGTCGGGGGCGAGGTACGAGCAGTACTTC
CDR3: CSVVWSGARYEQYF

D: .
J: TRBJ2-7
V: TRBV2
size: many
DNA: TGTGCCAGCAGTGAAGTCCTCTACGAGCAGTACTTC
CDR3: CASSEVLYEQYF

D: .
J: TRBJ1-5
V: TRBV5-3
size: .
DNA: TGTACCAGTAGCCGGAGTCATGGGGTAACTCAGCCCCAGCATTTT
CDR3: CTSSRSHGVTQPQHF

D: .
J: TRBJ1-5
V: TRBV30
size: few
DNA: TGTGCCTGGAGTATACTAGACAACAATCAGCCCCAGCATTTT
CDR3: CAWSILDNNQPQHF

D: .
J: TRBJ1-1
V: TRBV12-3/TRBV12-4
size: many
DNA: TGTGCCAGCAGTTTAACCACCTGGACCACCGGCTACACTGAAGCTTTCTTT
CDR3: CASSLTTWTTGYTEAFF

D: TRBD1
J: TRBJ2-3
V: TRBV27
size: .
DNA: TGTGCCAGCAGTATTCTCGGATTGGGACAGGGGAGTTTAGATACGCAGTATTTT
CDR3: CASSILGLGQGSLDTQYF

D: .
J: TRBJ2-7
V: TRBV25-1
size: many
DNA: TGTGCCAGCAGGGACAGTTACGAGCAGTACTTC
CDR3: CASRDSYEQYF

D: .
J: TRBJ2-1
V: TRBV5-4
size: many
DNA: TGTGCCAGCAGCTGGGCCACCTACAATGAGCAGTTCTTC
CDR3: CASSWATYNEQFF

D: .
J: TRBJ2-7
V: TRBV15
size: few
DNA: TGTGCCACCAGCAGAGACAAGGGGTCCTACGAGCAGTACTTC
CDR3: CATSRDKGSYEQYF

D: .
J: TRBJ1-6
V: TRBV20-1
size: few
DNA: TGCAGTGCTAGAGATCGGAGCTCCTATAATTCACCCCTCCACTTT
CDR3: CSARDRSSYNSPLHF

D: TRBD1
J: TRBJ1-1
V: TRBV27
size: .
DNA: TGTGCCAGCGGTTTGGGAACAGGGGGTGAAGCTTTCTTT
CDR3: CASGLGTGGEAFF

D: .
J: TRBJ1-2
V: TRBV11-2
size: .
DNA: TGTGCCAGCAGCCTCAACGCGGGGCAGGGAGGGTATGGCTACACCTTC
CDR3: CASSLNAGQGGYGYTF

D: .
J: TRBJ2-2
V: TRBV7-7
size: few
DNA: TGTGCCAGCAGCTTAGGAACGGACCCCACCGGGGAGCTGTTTTTT
CDR3: CASSLGTDPTGELFF

D: .
J: TRBJ1-4
V: TRBV3-1
size: .
DNA: TGTGCCAGCAGCCAAGTAATCCCGGTCGCAACTAATGAAAAACTGTTTTTT
CDR3: CASSQVIPVATNEKLFF

D: .
J: TRBJ1-1
V: TRBV12-3/TRBV12-4
size: many
DNA: TGTGCCAGCAGTACTTACAATGAAGCTTTCTTT
CDR3: CASSTYNEAFF

D: .
J: TRBJ2-7
V: TRBV9
size: many
DNA: TGTGCCAGCAGCCATACGCCCGGAGATCAAGAGAGTAACGAGCAGTACTTC
CDR3: CASSHTPGDQESNEQYF

D: .
J: TRBJ1-1
V: TRBV9
size: many
DNA: TGTGCCAGCAGCCAACTGGGGGTTGAAGCTTTCTTT
CDR3: CASSQLGVEAFF

D: .
J: TRBJ1-5
V: TRBV4-1
size: many
DNA: TGCGCCAGCAGCCTTTCCCCCGAGACCGGTCAGCCCCAGCATTTT
CDR3: CASSLSPETGQPQHF

D: .
J: TRBJ2-4
V: TRBV11-2
size: .
DNA: TGTGCCAGCAGCAGAGTCCAAAGCATTCAGTACTTC
CDR3: CASSRVQSIQYF

D: .
J: TRBJ2-7
V: TRBV11-2
size: once
DNA: TGTGCCAACAGCAGGGGCATCCCCTACGAGCAGTACTTC
CDR3: CANSRGIPYEQYF

D: .
J: TRBJ2-1
V: TRBV29-1
size: .
DNA: TGCAGCGTTGTAGACCAGAGCCCCTACAATGAGCAGTTCTTC
CDR3: CSVVDQSPYNEQFF

D: .
J: TRBJ2-3
V: TRBV3-1
size: many
DNA: TGTGCCAGCAGCCAGGGTTCAGATACGCAGTATTTT
CDR3: CASSQGSDTQYF

D: .
J: TRBJ2-2
V: TRBV12-3/TRBV12-4
size: many
DNA: TGTGCCAGCAGCCATTACAGTGGGTACACCGGGGAGCTGTTTTTT
CDR3: CASSHYSGYTGELFF